This T cell receptor beta chain came from a study of shared clonotypes between healthy human individuals. Across the study: Donor composition was a couple of women and a few men, aged 18 to 49. Used for every donor were three CD4 naive, three CD4 memory, two CD8 naive and one CD8 memory plate.

Libraries were prepared by immunoSEQ multiplex PCR; TCRdb keeps only in-frame clonotypes and omits some of them. This sample has roughly 650,000 clones, with more than 95% found just once. HIV-negative, healthy adults without recent acute infections or vaccinations were the donors. General study points: All-four-donor shared clonotypes had higher generation probabilities than non-shared clonotypes did.

Trimming took 4 bases from V and 5 from J, leaving 17 bases between them. Germline CDR1 reads SGHTA; CDR2 reads FQGNSA. This CDR3 region has 15 residues. Note on this clone: Its antigen is currently unknown.

Sequencing used naive CD4+ T cells sorted from blood. The subset was: CD45RA+ positively selected. The gene calls are TRBV7-2 and TRBJ2-5; D might be TRBD1 or TRBD2, each matching 6 bases. This TCR was recovered from a woman in her 30s in good health. The CDR3 nucleotides read TGTGCCAGCAGCTCCTGGCCGGGGGCCGGGGAGACCCAGTACTTC. Translated: CASSSWPGAGETQYF.